This TCR beta chain was observed in a study of shared clonotypes between healthy human individuals. This clone appeared a single time. Its cognate antigen is unknown. Study results and caveats: Apart from blood, nothing was sampled; tissue repertoires likely differ.

Assay: immunoSEQ multiplex PCR; the TCRdb copy retains only in-frame clones and omits some. The repertoire holds around 500,000 clones, with roughly 83% as singletons. V was shortened by 4 bases and J by 9 bases, with 17 bases between the two germline ends. The germline gives CDR1 SGHRS, CDR2 YFSETQ. The CDR3 has 14 residues. The chain employs TRBV5-1 and TRBJ2-1; D might be TRBD2 (6 bases). The sequence was collected from a middle-aged woman in good health. Some clones in this sample may be carry-over from other donors' samples. Sequencing was performed on PBMCs. For the CDR3, the DNA is TGCGCCAGCAGCGGGGGGACTTCGGAGGGTGAGCAGTTCTTC. Translation gives CASSGGTSEGEQFF.